This is a list of T cell receptor beta chains from one sample in a study of T cell changes during pregnancy in multiple sclerosis. Using immunoSEQ multiplex PCR, the repertoire was profiled, and TCRdb retains in-frame clones only, with some absent. The top ten hold 1.2% of the sample, which has roughly 38,000 clones, about 90% seen once. Sequences were derived from CD4+ T cells from peripheral blood mononuclear cells, sampled before pregnancy. The source is a female donor with multiple sclerosis, enrolled in a pregnancy study. Both conserved end residues are trimmed from each CDR3. Fields, in order: V gene, CDR3 protein.

v_gene: TRBV10-2
CDR3aa: ASSPGQSYEQY

v_gene: TRBV6-5
CDR3aa: ASSTRRGDTQY

v_gene: TRBV12-2
CDR3aa: ASRLRDRGDEQY

v_gene: TRBV2
CDR3aa: ATQGRTNTEAF

v_gene: TRBV5-6
CDR3aa: ASSRDRGSPYNEQF

v_gene: TRBV29-1
CDR3aa: SGSETPGTEAF

v_gene: TRBV30
CDR3aa: AWTSRGHEQY

v_gene: TRBV19
CDR3aa: ASSVSGQGITDTQY

v_gene: TRBV5-6
CDR3aa: ASSLVGGMNTEAF

v_gene: TRBV28
CDR3aa: ASRQATSYEQY